The 26 T cell receptor beta chains below all came from one sample that was sequenced in a study of glioma-infiltrating T cells after dendritic cell vaccination. Method: immunoSEQ multiplex PCR; TCRdb's copy keeps in-frame clones and lacks some. The data contain 75,000 to 95,000 clones, 75% to 85% of them singletons. Time point reported: after dendritic cell vaccination, including at tumor progression/relapse. The sequencing here drew on blood, taken after dendritic cell vaccination. These receptor sequences come from a human donor with glioblastoma.

The chain is built from TRBV10-3 and TRBJ2-3; 7 bases are a match to TRBD1. The CDR3 is made up of 15 amino acids. J gave up 0 bases and V 10 bases, and 10 bases lay outside the gene matches. Per germline, CDR1 ENHRY and CDR2 SYGVKD. The CDR3 spells CASATGEWSTDTQYF. Here the CDR3 DNA reads TGTGCCAGCGCCACAGGGGAGTGGAGCACAGATACGCAGTATTTT.

The chain combines TRBV7-9 with TRBJ1-2, with 7 bases matching TRBD1. V lost 5 bases and J lost 6; bases outside the gene matches: 12. The CDR3 sequence is 15 residues long. The germline V gene has CDR1 SEHNR and CDR2 FQNEAQ (reference sequence). As DNA, the CDR3 is TGTGCCAGCAGCCAGACAGGGTTAGAGTTTCATGGCTACACCTTC. Translated: CASSQTGLEFHGYTF.

This chain links TRBV6-1 with TRBJ1-6, with TRBD1 identical over 7 bases. CDR1 MNHNS and CDR2 SASEGT come from the germline V gene. The CDR3 has 15 amino acids. V lost 3 bases, J lost 7 bases, and 6 bases stayed unmatched. CDR3 in DNA: TGTGCCAGCAGTGACAGGGGGAGCGGGAATTCACCCCTCCACTTT. It specifies CASSDRGSGNSPLHF.

This sequence joins TRBV5-4 and TRBJ2-7; TRBD1 is a possible D gene (5 bases). Trimming took off 4 bases at V and 3 bases at J, with 23 bases between the two ends. The germline CDR1 and CDR2 sequences are SGHNT and YYREEE (reference sequence). The length of the CDR3 is 17 residues. CDR3 in amino acids: CASSAGITATQNYEQYV. CDR3 nucleotide sequence: TGTGCCAGCAGCGCAGGGATTACCGCAACTCAAAACTACGAGCAGTACGTC.

The J gene is TRBJ2-1, the V gene TRBV9; 13 bases match TRBD2. Germline V gene sequence: CDR1 SGDLS, CDR2 YYNGEE. CDR3 length: 16 residues. Trimming cost V 1 base and J 9 bases; bases outside gene matches: 7. The CDR3 sequence is CASSVTTGTSGIEQFF. CDR3 coding DNA: TGTGCCAGCAGCGTAACAACGGGGACTAGCGGGATTGAGCAGTTCTTC.

The rearrangement links TRBV7-9 to TRBJ2-3, with 7 bases aligning to TRBD1. The V gene's germline CDR1 is SEHNR and CDR2 FQNEAQ (reference sequence). The CDR3 loop spans 17 amino acids. With 5 bases clipped from V and 0 bases from J, the junction kept 11 bases outside the gene matches. The DNA for the CDR3 is TGTGCCAGCAGCCTAAGAGACAGGGCGGATAGCACAGATACGCAGTATTTT. Protein sequence: CASSLRDRADSTDTQYF.

V gene TRBV9 combines with J gene TRBJ2-2, with D possibly being TRBD1 (5 bases). Germline V CDR1 and CDR2: SGDLS, YYNGEE. V was clipped by 4 bases and J by 1 base, with 8 bases between them. The CDR3 covers 14 residues. CDR3 bases: TGTGCCAGCAGCCAAACAGGGAACACCGGGGAGCTGTTTTTT. Translation gives CASSQTGNTGELFF.

The chain uses TRBV27 and TRBJ2-3; TRBD2 matches 8 bases. V dropped 5 bases and J dropped 7; count of bases not matched to a gene: 8. CDR1 and CDR2 (germline): MNHEY, SMNVEV (reference sequence). The CDR3 loop spans 14 amino acids. Written as DNA, the CDR3 is TGTGCCAGCAGTCTGAGCGGGAGAACGAATACGCAGTATTTT. Its protein product is CASSLSGRTNTQYF.

The chain uses TRBV5-1 and TRBJ2-3; TRBD1 agrees at 9 bases. CDR1 is SGHRS and CDR2 is YFSETQ in the germline V gene. The J segment lost 4 bases and the V segment lost 0 bases, leaving 6 bases of the junction unmatched. This CDR3 is 16 amino acids long. The chain's CDR3 is CASSLDGTGRSDTQYF. CDR3 sequence (DNA): TGCGCCAGCAGCTTGGACGGGACAGGGCGATCAGATACGCAGTATTTT.

The J gene is TRBJ2-2, the V gene TRBV27, with 10 bases lining up with TRBD1. Unmatched junction bases numbered 8, after V lost 2 bases and J lost 5 bases. The V gene's germline CDR1 is MNHEY and CDR2 SMNVEV (reference sequence). The CDR3 is 17 residues long. The CDR3 protein is CASSLRTGGRWTGELFF. The DNA for the CDR3 is TGTGCCAGCAGTTTACGGACAGGGGGACGTTGGACCGGGGAGCTGTTTTTT.

The chain couples TRBV29-1 to TRBJ2-5; tentatively, D is TRBD2 (5 bases). CDR3 size: 12 residues. The V gene lost 3 bases and the J gene lost 5 bases, with 10 bases spanning the gap. CDR1 SQVTM and CDR2 ANQGSEA come from the germline V gene. CDR3 sequence: CSVDRGIETQYF. CDR3 DNA sequence: TGCAGCGTTGACCGGGGTATTGAGACCCAGTACTTC.

V usage is TRBV7-8 and J usage is TRBJ2-5; TRBD1 matches 7 bases. In germline, CDR1 is SGHVS, CDR2 FQNEAQ. The CDR3 has 16 amino acids. Germline trimming cut 5 bases from V and 1 base from J; bases unmatched to any gene: 10. The CDR3 coding sequence is TGTGCCAGCAGCGTACAGGGGAGACATCGCCAAGAGACCCAGTACTTC. It specifies CASSVQGRHRQETQYF.

The V gene is TRBV4-1, the J gene TRBJ2-5; D perhaps matches TRBD2 (5 bases). The V gene's germline CDR1 is MGHRA and CDR2 YSYEKL. The CDR3 loop spans 16 amino acids. V was shortened by 2 bases and J by 7 bases, with 20 bases between the two germline ends. The CDR3 DNA reads as TGCGCCAGCAGCCAATCTCTCTTTACGGGCCTAGCGACCCAGTACTTC. Translation gives CASSQSLFTGLATQYF.

In DNA, the CDR3 is TGTGCCAGCAGCTTTCGGGGACTAGCGGGAGACAATGAGCAGTTCTTC. It specifies CASSFRGLAGDNEQFF. The V and J genes are TRBV5-5 and TRBJ2-1, with TRBD2 matching over 14 bases. The V gene end was trimmed by 2 bases and the J gene end by 5 bases; junction bases not matched to a gene: 3. CDR3 length equals 16 residues. Germline V gene sequence: CDR1 SGHKS, CDR2 YYEKEE (reference sequence).

The chain is built from TRBV2 and TRBJ2-5, with a tentative D call TRBD2 (7 bases). There are 15 residues in the CDR3. The germline CDR1 and CDR2 sequences are SNHLY and FYNNEI. Trimming left V 2 bases short and J 4 bases short, with 14 bases between. Written as DNA, the CDR3 is TGTGCCAGCAGTGAAAGGCGGGGGCAGGGAGAGACCCAGTACTTC. It translates to CASSERRGQGETQYF.

This clone was seen a few times. The V and J genes are TRBV7-9 and TRBJ1-6; 9 bases fit TRBD1. The CDR3 totals 14 residues. Germline-derived CDR1 and CDR2 are SEHNR and FQNEAQ (reference sequence). V lost 6 bases to trimming and J lost 10 bases; unmatched junction nucleotides: 7. The CDR3 region is CASSPGQGLSPLHF. In nucleotides, the CDR3 is TGTGCCAGCAGTCCAGGACAGGGGTTGTCACCCCTCCACTTT.

This chain connects TRBV5-4 to TRBJ2-1, with 10 bases identical to TRBD2. This CDR3 spans 15 amino acids. Germline V gives CDR1 SGHNT, CDR2 YYREEE (reference sequence). V shed 0 bases, J shed 6 bases, and the junction held 3 bases outside the gene matches. CDR3 sequence (DNA): TGTGCCAGCAGCTTGGCCAGCGGGGGGGCCAATGAGCAGTTCTTC. Amino acids: CASSLASGGANEQFF.

This rearrangement joins TRBV7-2 to TRBJ2-7, with 12 bases lining up with TRBD2. The ends lost 5 bases at V and 5 bases at J; junction bases unmatched: 7. This CDR3 spans 15 amino acids. The germline V gene encodes CDR1 SGHTA and CDR2 FQGNSA. This CDR3 reads CASSTGLAGSNEQYF. In DNA, the CDR3 is TGTGCCAGCAGCACGGGACTAGCGGGTAGCAACGAGCAGTACTTC.

This chain connects TRBV27 to TRBJ1-4; D is unclear. CDR1 and CDR2 from the germline V gene are MNHEY and SMNVEV (reference sequence). This CDR3 spans 14 amino acids. Deletions cut 5 bases from V and 10 bases from J, with 17 bases between. The CDR3 DNA sequence: TGTGCCAGCAGTACAATCCGTACCCGGGGAAAACTGTTTTTT. It codes for CASSTIRTRGKLFF.

The CDR3, as DNA: TGTGCCAGCAGCTTTGAGGCCAGGGGTGGCTACACCTTC. It translates to CASSFEARGGYTF. The genes are TRBV5-5 and TRBJ1-2, with a tentative D call TRBD1 (6 bases). The germline V gene has CDR1 SGHKS and CDR2 YYEKEE (reference sequence). V was cut by 2 bases and J by 7 bases, with 12 bases left in between. The CDR3 length is 13 residues.

The chain has TRBV9 and TRBJ2-5; 11 nucleotides agree with TRBD1. This CDR3 is 15 amino acids long. Germline trimming cut 2 bases from V and 5 bases from J; bases unmatched to any gene: 5. Germline-derived CDR1 and CDR2 are SGDLS and YYNGEE. Here the CDR3 DNA reads TGTGCCAGCAGCGTCGGACAGGGGGCTCGGGAGACCCAGTACTTC. It is translated as CASSVGQGARETQYF.

CDR3 protein: CASRNRDAYEQYV. The CDR3, as DNA: TGTGCCAGCAGGAACAGGGACGCCTACGAGCAGTACGTC. This chain joins TRBV27 and TRBJ2-7; perhaps TRBD1 as D (6 bases). Germline values: CDR1 MNHEY, CDR2 SMNVEV (reference sequence). V lost 6 bases to trimming and J lost 2 bases, with 11 bases between them. The CDR3 has 13 residues.

The V gene is TRBV9, the J gene TRBJ2-3, with 12 positions matching TRBD2. The V and J ends lost 4 bases and 3 bases, in that order; junction bases with no gene match: 9. The germline V gene encodes CDR1 SGDLS and CDR2 YYNGEE. The CDR3 extends over 17 amino acids. The CDR3 reads CASSLGLAGEGTDTQYF. The CDR3 nucleotides are TGTGCCAGCAGCCTGGGACTAGCGGGTGAAGGGACAGATACGCAGTATTTT. Full variable domain (rest looked up from reference TRBV9 and TRBJ2-3): DSGVTQTPKHLITATGQRVTLRCSPRSGDLSVYWYQQSLDQGLQFLIQYYNGEERAKGNILERFSAQQFPDLHSELNLSSLELGDSALYFCASSLGLAGEGTDTQYFGPGTRLTVL.

The chain carries TRBV7-2 and TRBJ1-5; possible D gene TRBD1, 6 bases. The length of the CDR3 is 16 residues. CDR1 is SGHTA, CDR2 FQGNSA, per germline. Trimming took off 5 bases at V and 4 bases at J, with 18 bases between the two ends. In DNA form, the CDR3 reads TGTGCCAGCAGCCGCCAGAGGACAGATCTTAATCAGCCCCAGCATTTT. Its translation is CASSRQRTDLNQPQHF.

The V call is TRBV7-9, the J call TRBJ2-1; TRBD2 matches 12 bases. Trimming at V came to 5 bases and at J to 6 bases, leaving 5 bases not matched to a gene. Germline V gene data show CDR1 as SEHNR and CDR2 as FQNEAQ (reference sequence). The CDR3 is 15 amino acids. The CDR3 DNA is TGTGCCAGCAGCCCCCGACTAGCGGGAGCCAATGAGCAGTTCTTC. It translates to CASSPRLAGANEQFF.

V gene TRBV19 combines with J gene TRBJ2-7, with TRBD2 identical over 7 bases. This CDR3 has 15 amino acids. Unmatched junction bases numbered 8, after V lost 5 bases and J lost 1 base. Per the germline V gene, CDR1 is LNHDA and CDR2 is SQIVND (reference sequence). In nucleotides, the CDR3 is TGTGCCAGTAGTTTAGCGGGCGGGGAGTCCTACGAGCAGTACGTC. It encodes CASSLAGGESYEQYV.